The entry below describes one TCR beta chain. These data originate in a study of cytomegalovirus exposure and HLA in healthy donors. The CDR3 totals 15 residues. Trimming left V 0 bases short and J 0 bases short, with 6 bases between. Germline CDR1 reads LNHDA; CDR2 reads SQIVND (reference sequence). The primer mix had 60 Vbeta and 13 Jbeta primers. Method: immunoSEQ multiplex PCR; TCRdb's copy keeps in-frame clones and lacks some. The sample records hundreds of thousands of clones, approximately 82% being singletons. V is TRBV19 and J is TRBJ2-1; perhaps TRBD1 as D (5 bases). Sample: PBMCs. This clonotype was sampled from a male donor in good health and CMV-seronegative. This chain's CDR3 is CASSIDDSSYNEQFF. The CDR3 region has the DNA TGTGCCAGTAGTATAGATGACAGCTCCTACAATGAGCAGTTCTTC. Full variable domain (outside the CDR3, taken from reference TRBV19 and TRBJ2-1): DGGITQSPKYLFRKEGQNVTLSCEQNLNHDAMYWYRQDPGQGLRLIYYSQIVNDFQKGDIAEGYSVSREKKESFPLTVTSAQKNPTAFYLCASSIDDSSYNEQFFGPGTRLTVL.